This T cell receptor beta chain was recovered during a study of T cell responses to AZD1222 COVID-19 vaccine. Per germline, CDR1 SGHDN and CDR2 FVKESK. The V end lost 1 base, the J end lost 10 bases, and 13 bases lay between the germline ends. CDR3 length equals 13 residues. Profiling relied on immunoSEQ multiplex PCR, and the TCRdb table lists in-frame clones only, not all of them. The data hold 100,000 to 150,000 clones, with 75% to 90% observed a single time. The chain is built from TRBV14 and TRBJ1-2; no definite D call. The TCR originated in an adult in good health. The sample was peripheral blood, taken on day 0 of MenACWY control vaccination. For the CDR3, the DNA is TGTGCCAGCAGCCAAGGCGGCTTTAAGGACTACACCTTC. It specifies CASSQGGFKDYTF.